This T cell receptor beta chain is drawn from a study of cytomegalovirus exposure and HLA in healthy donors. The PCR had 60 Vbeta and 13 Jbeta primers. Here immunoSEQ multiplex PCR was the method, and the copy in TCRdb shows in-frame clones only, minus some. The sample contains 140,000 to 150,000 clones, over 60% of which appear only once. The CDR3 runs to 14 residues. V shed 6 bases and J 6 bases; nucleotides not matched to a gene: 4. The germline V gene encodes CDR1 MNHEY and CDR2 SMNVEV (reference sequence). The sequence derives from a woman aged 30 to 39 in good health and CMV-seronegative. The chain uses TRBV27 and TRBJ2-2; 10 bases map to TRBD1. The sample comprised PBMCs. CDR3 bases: TGTGCCAGCAGGACAGGGGGCGCGCCCGGGGAGCTGTTTTTT. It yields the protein CASRTGGAPGELFF.